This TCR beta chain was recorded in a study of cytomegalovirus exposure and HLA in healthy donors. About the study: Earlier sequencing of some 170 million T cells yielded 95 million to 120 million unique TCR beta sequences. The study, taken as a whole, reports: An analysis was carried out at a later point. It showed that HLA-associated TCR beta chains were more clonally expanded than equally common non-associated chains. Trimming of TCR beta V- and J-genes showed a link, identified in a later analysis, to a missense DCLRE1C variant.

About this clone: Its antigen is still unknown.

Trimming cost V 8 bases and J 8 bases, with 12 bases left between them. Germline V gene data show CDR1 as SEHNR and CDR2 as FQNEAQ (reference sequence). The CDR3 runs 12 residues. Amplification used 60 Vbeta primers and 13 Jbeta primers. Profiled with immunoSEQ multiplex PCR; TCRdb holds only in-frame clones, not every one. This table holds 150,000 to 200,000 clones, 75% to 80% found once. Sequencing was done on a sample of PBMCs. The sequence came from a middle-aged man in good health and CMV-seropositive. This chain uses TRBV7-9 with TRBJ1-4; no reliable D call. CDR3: CASGEAEEKLFF. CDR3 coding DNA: TGTGCCAGCGGAGAGGCGGAAGAAAAACTGTTTTTT.